This T cell receptor (beta chain) was documented in a study of cytomegalovirus exposure and HLA in healthy donors. At the level of the study: The study placed approximately 78% of its roughly 400 genotyped donors in the Caucasian-associated ancestry cluster.

In the PCR, 60 Vbeta and 13 Jbeta primers were used. Authors' data handling: In a later analysis, 8.5 million to 14 million of approximately 86 million unique beta chains occurred in at least two donors. The table came from immunoSEQ multiplex PCR; TCRdb's copy has only in-frame clones and leaves some out. D and trimming come from the DNA, and the V and J calls and clone size come from that table. The repertoire holds about 94,000 clones, with approximately 7.6% as singletons. This clone was detected a few times. The antigen remains undetermined. This CDR3 comprises 14 residues. The germline V gene has CDR1 LGHNA and CDR2 YSLEER. Trimming removed 0 bases at V and 3 bases at J, with 8 bases between. Whole-study results and caveats: Follow-up analysis seemed to connect common viral pathogens with several of the most significant clusters identified. Within an earlier analysis, most TCR beta V segments proved productive either about 87% or about 30% of the time.

V gene TRBV4-3 combines with J gene TRBJ1-2; a weak D match, TRBD1 (5 bases). Material for sequencing was PBMCs. The clonotype was recovered from a man over 45 in good health and CMV-seronegative. In nucleotides, the CDR3 is TGCGCCAGCAGCCAAGACAGGGATTACTATGGCTACACCTTC. It translates to CASSQDRDYYGYTF.